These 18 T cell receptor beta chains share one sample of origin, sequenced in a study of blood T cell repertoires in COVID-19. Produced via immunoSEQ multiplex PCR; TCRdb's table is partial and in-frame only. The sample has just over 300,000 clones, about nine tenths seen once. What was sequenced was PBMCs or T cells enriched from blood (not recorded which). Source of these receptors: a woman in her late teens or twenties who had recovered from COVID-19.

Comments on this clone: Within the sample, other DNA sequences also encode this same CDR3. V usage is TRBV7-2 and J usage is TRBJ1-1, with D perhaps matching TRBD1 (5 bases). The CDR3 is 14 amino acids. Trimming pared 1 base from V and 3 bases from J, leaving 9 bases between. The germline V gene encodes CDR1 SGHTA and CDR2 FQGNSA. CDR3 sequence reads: CASSLVQGDTEAFF. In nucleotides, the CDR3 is TGTGCCAGCAGCTTAGTCCAAGGGGACACTGAAGCTTTCTTT. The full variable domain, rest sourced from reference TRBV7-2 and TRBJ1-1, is GAGVSQSPSNKVTEKGKDVELRCDPISGHTALYWYRQSLGQGLEFLIYFQGNSAPDKSGLPSDRFSAERTGGSVSTLTIQRTQQEDSAVYLCASSLVQGDTEAFFGQGTRLTVV.

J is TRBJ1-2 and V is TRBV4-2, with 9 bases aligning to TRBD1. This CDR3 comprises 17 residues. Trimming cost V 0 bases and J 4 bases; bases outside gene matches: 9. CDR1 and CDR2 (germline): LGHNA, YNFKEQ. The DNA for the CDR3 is TGTGCCAGCAGCCAAGATCTGGGGACAGGGAGACCCTATGGCTACACCTTC. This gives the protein CASSQDLGTGRPYGYTF.

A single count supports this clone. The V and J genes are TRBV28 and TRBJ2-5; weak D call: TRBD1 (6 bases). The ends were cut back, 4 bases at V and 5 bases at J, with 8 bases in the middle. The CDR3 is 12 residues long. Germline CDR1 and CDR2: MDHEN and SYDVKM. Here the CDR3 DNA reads TGTGCCAGCAGTTACAGGGAGGAGACCCAGTACTTC. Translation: CASSYREETQYF. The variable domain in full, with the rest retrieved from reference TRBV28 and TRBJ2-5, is DVKVTQSSRYLVKRTGEKVFLECVQDMDHENMFWYRQDPGLGLRLIYFSYDVKMKEKGDIPEGYSVSREKKERFSLILESASTNQTSMYLCASSYREETQYFGPGTRLLVL.

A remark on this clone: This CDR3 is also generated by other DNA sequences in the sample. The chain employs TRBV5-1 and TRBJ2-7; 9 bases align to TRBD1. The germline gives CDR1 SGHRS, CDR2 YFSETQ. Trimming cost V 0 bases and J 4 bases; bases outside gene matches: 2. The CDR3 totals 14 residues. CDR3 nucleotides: TGCGCCAGCAGCTTGGTACAGGGGGCTTACGAGCAGTACTTC. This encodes CASSLVQGAYEQYF.

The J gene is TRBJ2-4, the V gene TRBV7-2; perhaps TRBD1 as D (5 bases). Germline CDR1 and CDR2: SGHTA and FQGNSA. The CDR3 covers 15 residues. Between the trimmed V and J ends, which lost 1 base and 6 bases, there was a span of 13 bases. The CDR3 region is CASSLGPGSGNIQYF. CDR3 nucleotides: TGTGCCAGCAGCTTAGGTCCAGGGTCCGGAAACATTCAGTACTTC.

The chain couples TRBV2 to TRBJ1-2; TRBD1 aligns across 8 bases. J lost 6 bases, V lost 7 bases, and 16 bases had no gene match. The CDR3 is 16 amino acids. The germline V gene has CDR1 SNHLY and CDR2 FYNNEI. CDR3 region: CASIPDRGTSGNGYTF. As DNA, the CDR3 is TGTGCCAGCATTCCCGACAGGGGCACCTCCGGGAATGGCTACACCTTC.

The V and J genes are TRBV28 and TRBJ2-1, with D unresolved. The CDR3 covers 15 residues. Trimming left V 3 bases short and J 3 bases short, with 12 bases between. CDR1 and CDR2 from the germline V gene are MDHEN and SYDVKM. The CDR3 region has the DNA TGTGCCAGCAGTTTTCTGAGCGAGGTCTACAATGAGCAGTTCTTC. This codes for CASSFLSEVYNEQFF.

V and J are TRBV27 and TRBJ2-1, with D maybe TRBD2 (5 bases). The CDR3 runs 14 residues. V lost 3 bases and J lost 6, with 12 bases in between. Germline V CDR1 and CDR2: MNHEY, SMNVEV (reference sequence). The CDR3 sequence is CASSLRTPSNEQFF. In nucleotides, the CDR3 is TGTGCCAGCAGTTTGAGGACTCCCAGCAATGAGCAGTTCTTC.

CDR3 DNA: TGTGCCAGCAGTGTCAGGGGCTTTCGGAATGAGCAGTTCTTC. This codes for CASSVRGFRNEQFF. J is TRBJ2-1 and V is TRBV28; maybe TRBD1 (6 bases). CDR3 length: 14 amino acids. Looked up from germline, CDR1 is MDHEN and CDR2 is SYDVKM. Trimming shortened V by 5 bases and J by 7 bases, and 15 bases separated the two germline ends.

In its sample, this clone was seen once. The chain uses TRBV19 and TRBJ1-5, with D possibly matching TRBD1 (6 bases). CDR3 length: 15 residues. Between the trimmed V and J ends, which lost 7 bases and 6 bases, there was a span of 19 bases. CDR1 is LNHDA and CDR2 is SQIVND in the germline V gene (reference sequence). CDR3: CASTPVLAGAQPQHF. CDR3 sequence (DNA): TGTGCCAGTACCCCCGTGCTGGCAGGGGCTCAGCCCCAGCATTTT.

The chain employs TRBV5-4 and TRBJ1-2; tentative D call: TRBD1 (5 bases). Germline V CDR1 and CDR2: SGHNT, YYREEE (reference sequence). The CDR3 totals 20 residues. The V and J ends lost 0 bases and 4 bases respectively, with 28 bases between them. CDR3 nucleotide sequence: TGTGCCAGCAGCTTGGGGTCAAGGACACAGGCTCTTCCAACCTTCTATGGCTACACCTTC. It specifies CASSLGSRTQALPTFYGYTF.

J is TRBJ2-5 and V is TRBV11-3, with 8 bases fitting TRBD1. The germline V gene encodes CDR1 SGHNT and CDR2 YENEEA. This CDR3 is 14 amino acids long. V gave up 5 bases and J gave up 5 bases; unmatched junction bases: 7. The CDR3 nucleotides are TGTGCCAGCAGCCTCAGCCGGACAGGGGAGACCCAGTACTTC. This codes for CASSLSRTGETQYF.

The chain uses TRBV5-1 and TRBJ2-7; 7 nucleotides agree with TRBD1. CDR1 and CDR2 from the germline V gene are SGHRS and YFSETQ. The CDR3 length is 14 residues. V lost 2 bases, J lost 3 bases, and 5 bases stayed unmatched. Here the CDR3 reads CASSLGDSFYEQYF. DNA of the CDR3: TGCGCCAGCAGCTTAGGGGACAGCTTCTACGAGCAGTACTTC.

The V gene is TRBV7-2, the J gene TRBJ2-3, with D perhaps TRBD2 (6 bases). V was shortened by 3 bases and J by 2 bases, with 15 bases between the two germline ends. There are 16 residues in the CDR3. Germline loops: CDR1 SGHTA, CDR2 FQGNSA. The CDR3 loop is CASSLASSAYTDTQYF. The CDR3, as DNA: TGTGCCAGCAGCTTGGCGTCTAGCGCCTACACAGATACGCAGTATTTT.

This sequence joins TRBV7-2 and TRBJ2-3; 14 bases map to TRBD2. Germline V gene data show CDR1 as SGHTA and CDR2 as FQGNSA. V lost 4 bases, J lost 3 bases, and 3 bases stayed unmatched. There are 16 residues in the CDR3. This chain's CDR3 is CASSSRTSGRTDTQYF. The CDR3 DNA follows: TGTGCCAGCAGCTCGAGGACTAGCGGGAGGACAGATACGCAGTATTTT. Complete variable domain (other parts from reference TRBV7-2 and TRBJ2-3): GAGVSQSPSNKVTEKGKDVELRCDPISGHTALYWYRQSLGQGLEFLIYFQGNSAPDKSGLPSDRFSAERTGGSVSTLTIQRTQQEDSAVYLCASSSRTSGRTDTQYFGPGTRLTVL.

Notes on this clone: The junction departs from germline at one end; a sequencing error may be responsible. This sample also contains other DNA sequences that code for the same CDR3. The CDR3 DNA follows: TGTGCCAGCAGTCTATCAGGGAGCTCCTACAATGAGCAGTTCTTC. The encoded protein is CASSLSGSSYNEQFF. This chain links TRBV27 with TRBJ2-1; D may match TRBD1 or TRBD2 (5 bases each). Germline V gives CDR1 MNHEY, CDR2 SMNVEV (reference sequence). The CDR3 is made up of 15 amino acids.

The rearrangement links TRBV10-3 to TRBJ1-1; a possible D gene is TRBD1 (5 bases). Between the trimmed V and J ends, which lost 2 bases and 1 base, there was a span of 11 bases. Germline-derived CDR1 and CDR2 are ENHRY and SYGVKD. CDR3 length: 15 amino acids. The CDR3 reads CAISEIQVGNTEAFF. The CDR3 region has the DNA TGTGCCATCAGTGAGATACAGGTCGGGAACACTGAAGCTTTCTTT.

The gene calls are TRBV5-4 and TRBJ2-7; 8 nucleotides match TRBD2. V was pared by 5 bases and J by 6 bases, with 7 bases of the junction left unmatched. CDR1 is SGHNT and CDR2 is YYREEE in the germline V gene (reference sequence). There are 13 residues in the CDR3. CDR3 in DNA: TGTGCCAGCAGTCAAAGCGGGGGAAGCGAGCAGTACTTC. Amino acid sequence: CASSQSGGSEQYF.